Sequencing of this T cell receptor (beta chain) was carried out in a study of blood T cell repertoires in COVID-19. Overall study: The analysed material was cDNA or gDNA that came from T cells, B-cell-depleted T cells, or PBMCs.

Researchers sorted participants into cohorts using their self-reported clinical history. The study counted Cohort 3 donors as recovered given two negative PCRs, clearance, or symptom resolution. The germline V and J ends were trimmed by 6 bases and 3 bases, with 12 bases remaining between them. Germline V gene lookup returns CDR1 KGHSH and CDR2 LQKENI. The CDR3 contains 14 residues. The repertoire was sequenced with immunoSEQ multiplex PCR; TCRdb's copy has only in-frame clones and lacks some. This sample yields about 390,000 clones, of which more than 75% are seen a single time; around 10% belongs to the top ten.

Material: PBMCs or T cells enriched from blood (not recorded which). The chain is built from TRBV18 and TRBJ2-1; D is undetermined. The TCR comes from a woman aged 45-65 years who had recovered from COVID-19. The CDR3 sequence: CASSPPPDYNEQFF. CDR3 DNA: TGTGCCAGCTCTCCTCCTCCAGACTACAATGAGCAGTTCTTC.